The next 20 T cell receptor beta chains were all read from a single sample in a study of T cells in Graves' hyperthyroidism and ophthalmopathy. Regions amplified from RNA transcripts were the TCR beta CDR3 regions. A set of HTBI primers served as the primers for a first-round RT-PCR of the TCR CDR3. TCRdb redid the calling of the multiplex PCR reads with MiXCR, one entry per CDR3 protein. This sample has 270,000 or so distinct CDR3 sequences, with less than 30% found just once. The specimen sequenced was blood. The receptor source for this set is a man aged 35-49 years with Graves' hyperthyroidism that later progressed to Graves' ophthalmopathy.

CDR3 sequence reads: CASSSSGLAGPYQETQYF. The CDR3 coding sequence is TGTGCCAGCAGTTCCTCGGGACTAGCGGGACCCTACCAAGAGACCCAGTACTTC. The genes are TRBV27 and TRBJ2-5, with 13 bases that match TRBD2. The CDR3 loop spans 18 amino acids. Germline CDR1 is MNHEY and CDR2 is SMNVEV (reference sequence). J lost 0 bases, V lost 4 bases, and 8 bases had no gene match.

This clonotype came up many times. The chain uses TRBV7-3 and TRBJ1-1; no definite D call. The V end lost 5 bases, the J end lost 3 bases, and 19 bases lay between the germline ends. CDR1 and CDR2 (germline): SGHTA, FQGTGA. The CDR3 has 16 amino acids. CDR3 DNA: TGTGCCAGCAGCGCGAGTCTGGCGACAAGGGACACTGAAGCTTTCTTT. Amino acid sequence: CASSASLATRDTEAFF. Supplemented by reference TRBV7-3 and TRBJ1-1, the full variable domain reads GAGVSQTPSNKVTEKGKYVELRCDPISGHTALYWYRQSLGQGPEFLIYFQGTGAADDSGLPNDRFFAVRPEGSVSTLKIQRTERGDSAVYLCASSASLATRDTEAFFGQGTRLTVV.

This clonotype was counted ten times or more. The chain is built from TRBV28 and TRBJ1-1; tentatively, D is TRBD1 (5 bases). The CDR3 contains 16 residues. Trimming pared 3 bases from V and 2 bases from J, leaving 16 bases between. The germline gives CDR1 MDHEN, CDR2 SYDVKM. The CDR3 reads CASSFNPGTVNTEAFF. CDR3 nucleotides: TGTGCCAGCAGTTTTAACCCCGGGACGGTCAACACTGAAGCTTTCTTT.

This clonotype was observed at least ten times. V is TRBV27 and J is TRBJ2-7; 10 bases agree with TRBD2. The V segment lost 2 bases and the J segment 5 bases; nucleotides outside the gene matches: 12. CDR1 MNHEY and CDR2 SMNVEV come from the germline V gene (reference sequence). This CDR3 spans 17 amino acids. The CDR3 protein is CASSLRSSGSWANEQYF. The DNA for the CDR3 is TGTGCCAGCAGTTTAAGGTCTAGCGGGAGTTGGGCCAACGAGCAGTACTTC.

The gene calls are TRBV4-1 and TRBJ2-7, with 13 positions matching TRBD2. The ends lost 1 base at V and 7 bases at J; junction bases unmatched: 7. This CDR3 is 16 amino acids long. Germline V gives CDR1 MGHRA, CDR2 YSYEKL. The CDR3: CASSQAPWTSGREQYF. The CDR3 bases are TGCGCCAGCAGCCAAGCACCGTGGACTAGCGGGAGAGAGCAGTACTTC.

This clonotype was found many times. The chain is built from TRBV30 and TRBJ1-5, with D tentatively TRBD1 (5 bases). V lost 8 bases, J lost 5 bases, and 13 bases lay in between. This CDR3 comprises 12 residues. The germline V gene has CDR1 GTSNPN and CDR2 SVGIG (reference sequence). This chain's CDR3 is CARGRGHQPQHF. CDR3 DNA: TGTGCCCGGGGGAGGGGCCATCAGCCCCAGCATTTT.

With respect to this clonotype: Germline and junction disagree at one end, which may indicate a read error. This sequence joins TRBV12-3 or TRBV12-4 and TRBJ2-2; weak D call: TRBD1 (5 bases). The CDR3 has 14 residues. The CDR3 reads CASIIDRYTEELFF. CDR3 sequence (DNA): TGTGCCAGCATAATAGACAGATACACCGAGGAGCTGTTTTTT.

This chain links TRBV20-1 with TRBJ1-2; the match to TRBD1 covers 12 bases. Germline CDR1 reads DFQATT; CDR2 reads SNEGSKA (reference sequence). V gave up 3 bases and J gave up 10 bases; unmatched junction bases: 6. The length of the CDR3 is 13 residues. The DNA of the CDR3 is TGCAGTGCTAGGGCGGGACAGGGGGCCTTCTACACCTTC. Its protein is CSARAGQGAFYTF.

The chain uses TRBV3-1 and TRBJ2-2, with no clear D. The V gene's germline CDR1 is LGHDT and CDR2 YNNKEL (reference sequence). Trimming took off 5 bases at V and 6 bases at J, with 13 bases between the two ends. CDR3 length: 14 amino acids. The CDR3 is CASSKAAISGELFF. The CDR3 region has the DNA TGTGCCAGCAGCAAGGCAGCGATCTCCGGGGAGCTGTTTTTT.

The table lists this clonotype with many counts. CDR3 sequence: CASSGLLNTGELFF. In DNA, the CDR3 is TGCGCCAGCAGCGGACTACTGAACACCGGGGAGCTGTTTTTT. This chain connects TRBV5-1 to TRBJ2-2; maybe TRBD2 (6 bases). Trimming took off 4 bases at V and 1 base at J, with 8 bases between the two ends. Germline V lookup: CDR1 SGHRS, CDR2 YFSETQ. The CDR3 covers 14 residues.

This clonotype has at least ten counts. The chain uses TRBV12-3 or TRBV12-4 and TRBJ1-5, with TRBD1 matching over 7 bases. The CDR3 covers 18 residues. J lost 3 bases, V lost 8 bases, and 19 bases had no gene match. The CDR3: CASSTPFGAGGVNQPQHF. DNA of the CDR3: TGTGCCAGCTCCACCCCCTTTGGCGCAGGGGGAGTCAATCAGCCCCAGCATTTT.

This chain uses TRBV20-1 with TRBJ2-7; D might be TRBD2 (6 bases). V was shortened by 5 bases and J by 1 base, with 12 bases between the two germline ends. This CDR3 has 13 amino acids. The germline V gene encodes CDR1 DFQATT and CDR2 SNEGSKA (reference sequence). In DNA form, the CDR3 reads TGCAGTGCTGAGCGGGCGGGGTCCTACGAGCAGTACTTC. Its translation is CSAERAGSYEQYF.

The chain couples TRBV28 to TRBJ1-5; no firm D call. The CDR3 has 15 amino acids. V dropped 6 bases and J dropped 4 bases, with 16 bases sitting between them. Germline V gene sequence: CDR1 MDHEN, CDR2 SYDVKM. CDR3 loop: CASSLGRGPNQPQHF. In DNA form, the CDR3 reads TGTGCCAGCAGCCTAGGGCGAGGCCCTAATCAGCCCCAGCATTTT.

The V gene is TRBV20-1, the J gene TRBJ2-7; no clear D. The germline V gene encodes CDR1 DFQATT and CDR2 SNEGSKA (reference sequence). This CDR3 is built from 13 residues. V was trimmed by 0 bases and J by 5 bases, leaving 11 bases between them. The CDR3 sequence is CSARDRPLHEQYF. The CDR3, as DNA: TGCAGTGCTAGAGATCGTCCTCTACACGAGCAGTACTTC.

There are many counts of this clonotype. The V and J genes are TRBV3-1 and TRBJ1-3; maybe TRBD1 (6 bases). Trimming cost V 1 base and J 5 bases, with 12 bases left between them. The CDR3 loop spans 15 amino acids. The germline V gene encodes CDR1 LGHDT and CDR2 YNNKEL (reference sequence). CDR3 nucleotide sequence: TGTGCCAGCAGCCAAGGTACGACAGGAAGAAACACCATATATTTT. Translating it yields CASSQGTTGRNTIYF.

There are many counts of this clonotype. The gene calls are TRBV2 and TRBJ2-7, with 8 bases identical to TRBD2. There are 16 residues in the CDR3. J lost 2 bases, V lost 3 bases, and 9 bases had no gene match. Germline-derived CDR1 and CDR2 are SNHLY and FYNNEI. CDR3 DNA: TGTGCCAGCAGTGATGGAGCGGGAGTCGTCACCTACGAGCAGTACTTC. Its protein product is CASSDGAGVVTYEQYF.

This clonotype has at least ten counts. The J gene is TRBJ2-5, the V gene TRBV29-1; 7 bases are shared with TRBD2. The ends lost 3 bases at V and 1 base at J; junction bases unmatched: 11. The V gene's germline CDR1 is SQVTM and CDR2 ANQGSEA. There are 16 residues in the CDR3. CDR3 loop: CSVDWLAERAQETQYF. As DNA, the CDR3 is TGCAGCGTTGATTGGCTAGCGGAGAGGGCCCAAGAGACCCAGTACTTC.

In its sample, this clonotype was seen many times. V is TRBV14 and J is TRBJ2-7; D might be TRBD1 (5 bases). The V end lost 2 bases, the J end lost 2 bases, and 13 bases lay between the germline ends. Germline V gene data show CDR1 as SGHDN and CDR2 as FVKESK. The CDR3 is made up of 15 amino acids. The CDR3 sequence is CASSQMIGETYEQYF. Here the CDR3 DNA reads TGTGCCAGCAGCCAAATGATAGGGGAAACCTACGAGCAGTACTTC.

This clonotype has a count of ten or more. The rearrangement joins TRBV12-5 to TRBJ2-7, with D maybe TRBD2 (6 bases). Germline V lookup: CDR1 LGHNT, CDR2 FRNRAP. The length of the CDR3 is 16 residues. V was trimmed by 2 bases and J by 3 bases, leaving 17 bases between them. The CDR3: CASGLTPTSPNYEQYF. The CDR3 DNA follows: TGTGCTAGTGGTTTGACCCCCACTAGCCCAAACTACGAGCAGTACTTC.

This clonotype was detected ten times or more. The V call is TRBV15, the J call TRBJ2-7; no definite D call. CDR3 size: 15 residues. V was clipped by 0 bases and J by 3 bases, with 12 bases between them. In germline, CDR1 is LNHNV, CDR2 YYDKDF (reference sequence). The DNA of the CDR3 is TGTGCCACCAGCAGAGATCGGCAGCCAAACTACGAGCAGTACTTC. Translation: CATSRDRQPNYEQYF. Together with reference TRBV15 and TRBJ2-7, the CDR3 gives the full variable domain: DAMVIQNPRYQVTQFGKPVTLSCSQTLNHNVMYWYQQKSSQAPKLLFHYYDKDFNNEADTPDNFQSRRPNTSFCFLDIRSPGLGDTAMYLCATSRDRQPNYEQYFGPGTRLTVT.